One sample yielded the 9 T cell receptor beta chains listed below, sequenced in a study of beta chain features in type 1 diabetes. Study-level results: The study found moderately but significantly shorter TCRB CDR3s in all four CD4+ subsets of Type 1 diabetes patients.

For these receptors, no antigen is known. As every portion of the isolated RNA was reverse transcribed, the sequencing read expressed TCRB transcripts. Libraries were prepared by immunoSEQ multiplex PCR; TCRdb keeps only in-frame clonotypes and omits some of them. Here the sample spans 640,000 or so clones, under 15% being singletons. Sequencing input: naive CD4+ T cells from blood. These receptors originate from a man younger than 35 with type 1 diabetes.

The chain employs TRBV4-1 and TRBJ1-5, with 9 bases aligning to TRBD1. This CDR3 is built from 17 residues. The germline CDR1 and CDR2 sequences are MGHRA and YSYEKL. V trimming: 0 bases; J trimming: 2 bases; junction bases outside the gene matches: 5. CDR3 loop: CASSQDDRGGGNQPQHF. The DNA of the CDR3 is TGCGCCAGCAGCCAAGATGACAGGGGGGGAGGCAATCAGCCCCAGCATTTT.

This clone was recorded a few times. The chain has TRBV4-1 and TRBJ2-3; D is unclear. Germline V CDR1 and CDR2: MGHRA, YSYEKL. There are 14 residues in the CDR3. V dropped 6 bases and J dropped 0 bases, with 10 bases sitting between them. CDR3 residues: CASRSAPSTDTQYF. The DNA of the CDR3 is TGCGCCAGCAGGTCGGCGCCCAGCACAGATACGCAGTATTTT.

DNA of the CDR3: TGTGCCAGCAGCGGAGACAGGGGGCTATACAATGAGCAGTTCTTC. It yields the protein CASSGDRGLYNEQFF. The chain uses TRBV7-2 and TRBJ2-1; 10 bases are a match to TRBD1. The CDR3 is 15 amino acids. Germline V lookup: CDR1 SGHTA, CDR2 FQGNSA. With V trimmed by 5 bases and J by 4 bases, 5 bases remained unmatched.

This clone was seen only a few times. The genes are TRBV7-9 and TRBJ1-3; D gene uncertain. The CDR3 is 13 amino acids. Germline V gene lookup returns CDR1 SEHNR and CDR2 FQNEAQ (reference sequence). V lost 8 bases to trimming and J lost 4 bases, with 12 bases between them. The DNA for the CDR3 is TGTGCCAGCCCGCAAAATTTGGGAAACACCATATATTTT. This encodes CASPQNLGNTIYF.

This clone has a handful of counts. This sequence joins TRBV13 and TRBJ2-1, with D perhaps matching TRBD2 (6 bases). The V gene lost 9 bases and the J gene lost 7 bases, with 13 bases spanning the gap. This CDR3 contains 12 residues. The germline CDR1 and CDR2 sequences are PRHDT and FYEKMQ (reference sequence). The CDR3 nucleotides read TGTGCCAGACTATTCGCGGGGAATGAGCAGTTCTTC. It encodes CARLFAGNEQFF.

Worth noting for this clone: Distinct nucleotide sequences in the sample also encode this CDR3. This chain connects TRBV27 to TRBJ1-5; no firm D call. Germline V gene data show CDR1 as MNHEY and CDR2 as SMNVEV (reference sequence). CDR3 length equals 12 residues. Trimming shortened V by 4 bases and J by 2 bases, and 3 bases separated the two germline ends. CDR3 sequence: CASSSGNQPQHF. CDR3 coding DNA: TGTGCCAGCAGTTCCGGCAATCAGCCCCAGCATTTT.

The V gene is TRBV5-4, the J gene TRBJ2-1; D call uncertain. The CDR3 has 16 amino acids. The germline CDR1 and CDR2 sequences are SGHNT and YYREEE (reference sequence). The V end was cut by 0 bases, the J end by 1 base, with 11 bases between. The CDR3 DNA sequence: TGTGCCAGCAGCTTGGATTCCTCACAGTCCTACAATGAGCAGTTCTTC. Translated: CASSLDSSQSYNEQFF.

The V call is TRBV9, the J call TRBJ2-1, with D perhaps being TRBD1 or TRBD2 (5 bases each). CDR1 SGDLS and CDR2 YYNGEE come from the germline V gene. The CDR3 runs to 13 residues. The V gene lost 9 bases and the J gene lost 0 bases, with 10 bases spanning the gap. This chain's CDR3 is CATGTDSYNEQFF. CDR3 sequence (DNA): TGTGCCACTGGGACGGACTCCTACAATGAGCAGTTCTTC.

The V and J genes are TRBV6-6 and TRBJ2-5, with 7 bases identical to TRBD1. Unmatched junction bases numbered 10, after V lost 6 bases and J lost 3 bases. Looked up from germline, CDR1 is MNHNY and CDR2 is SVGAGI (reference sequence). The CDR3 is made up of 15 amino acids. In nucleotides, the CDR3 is TGTGCCAGCAGCCAGGGGGTGACAGCCAAAGAGACCCAGTACTTC. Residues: CASSQGVTAKETQYF.